The 6 T cell receptor beta chains in this list originate from one sample, sequenced in a study of T cells in Graves' hyperthyroidism and ophthalmopathy. What was amplified from RNA transcripts were TCR beta CDR3 regions. RT-PCR in the first round (using the HTBI primer set) targeted the TCR CDR3. TCRdb called the multiplex PCR reads again in MiXCR, with one record for every CDR3 protein. The table includes about 420,000 distinct CDR3 sequences, around 14% detected once. Sequenced: blood. Receptors originate from a woman younger than 30 with Graves' hyperthyroidism.

This clonotype was seen repeatedly, ten times or more. This chain connects TRBV2 to TRBJ2-2, with 7 bases identical to TRBD2. This CDR3 is 17 amino acids long. Per germline, CDR1 SNHLY and CDR2 FYNNEI. The ends lost 0 bases at V and 5 bases at J; junction bases unmatched: 9. The CDR3 coding sequence is TGTGCCAGCAGTGAAGCGCTATGGCTAGCGGCTACCGGGGAGCTGTTTTTT. This codes for CASSEALWLAATGELFF.

This clonotype was counted at least ten times. This chain connects TRBV12-3 or TRBV12-4 to TRBJ1-1; 9 nucleotides line up with TRBD1. CDR3 length equals 13 residues. V trimming: 7 bases; J trimming: 7 bases; junction bases outside the gene matches: 7. The DNA for the CDR3 is TGTGCCAGCACCAGACAGGGGGGAGGTGAAGCTTTCTTT. Amino acid sequence: CASTRQGGGEAFF.

This chain joins TRBV12-3 or TRBV12-4 and TRBJ2-2; 12 nucleotides align to TRBD1. V was clipped by 3 bases and J by 13 bases; unmatched bases: 9. The CDR3 loop spans 15 amino acids. In nucleotides, the CDR3 is TGTGCCAGCAGTTTGGGGACAGGGGGCTCCCCTGGGCTGTTTTTT. This codes for CASSLGTGGSPGLFF.

This clonotype was counted ten times or more. One end of the junction varies from germline; a read error may be responsible. The chain has TRBV28 and TRBJ2-5; TRBD1 matches 7 bases. The germline V gene encodes CDR1 MDHEN and CDR2 SYDVKM. The CDR3 totals 14 residues. The CDR3 DNA is TGTGCCAGCAGTTTGAAAAGGGGGCAAGAGACCCAGTGCTTC. Amino acid sequence: CASSLKRGQETQCF.

Ten or more counts support this clonotype. The CDR3 loop is CASSEVAGTTVDGYTF. As DNA, the CDR3 is TGTGCCAGCAGTGAAGTGGCAGGTACGACGGTGGACGGCTACACCTTC. The chain combines TRBV6-1 with TRBJ1-2; no clear D gene. CDR1 and CDR2 from the germline V gene are MNHNS and SASEGT. With 1 base removed from V and 8 bases from J, the gap between germline ends came to 20 bases. CDR3 length: 16 amino acids.

This clonotype appeared many times. The chain links TRBV29-1 to TRBJ2-5; maybe TRBD2 (6 bases). The germline V and J ends were trimmed by 4 bases and 6 bases, with 12 bases remaining between them. CDR3 length: 12 amino acids. Germline V lookup: CDR1 SQVTM, CDR2 ANQGSEA. The CDR3 sequence: CSVGEGGKTQYF. DNA of the CDR3: TGCAGCGTTGGCGAGGGCGGGAAGACCCAGTACTTC.